These 5 T cell receptor beta chains came from one sample sequenced in a study of early T cells in non-severe SARS-CoV-2 infection. Via MiXCR, TCRdb re-called the 5' RACE reads, giving one row per CDR3 protein. Of about 76,000 distinct CDR3 sequences in the sample, about 11% were seen once. The sequencing input was whole blood. These receptors all come from an adult who was a healthcare worker with PCR-confirmed SARS-CoV-2 infection or an uninfected control (not recorded which).

This clonotype has ten or more counts. The rearrangement links TRBV7-2 to TRBJ2-5; TRBD2 is a possible D gene (6 bases). Trimming left V 1 base short and J 3 bases short, with 9 bases between. This CDR3 has 14 amino acids. CDR1 SGHTA and CDR2 FQGNSA come from the germline V gene. Written as DNA, the CDR3 is TGTGCCAGCAGCTTAGTGGGCGGGGAAGAGACCCAGTACTTC. Translated, it gives CASSLVGGEETQYF.

This clonotype occurred a few times. V gene TRBV9 combines with J gene TRBJ2-1, with D possibly being TRBD1 (5 bases). With 4 bases removed from V and 6 bases from J, the gap between germline ends came to 17 bases. Looked up from germline, CDR1 is SGDLS and CDR2 is YYNGEE. This CDR3 contains 15 residues. The CDR3 protein is CASSSSWQGFNEQFF. In nucleotides, the CDR3 is TGTGCCAGCAGCTCCTCGTGGCAGGGTTTCAATGAGCAGTTCTTC. The full variable domain, rest sourced from reference TRBV9 and TRBJ2-1, is DSGVTQTPKHLITATGQRVTLRCSPRSGDLSVYWYQQSLDQGLQFLIQYYNGEERAKGNILERFSAQQFPDLHSELNLSSLELGDSALYFCASSSSWQGFNEQFFGPGTRLTVL.

This clonotype was seen more than once but under ten times. The CDR3 DNA reads as TGTGCCAGCAGTTTGGCAGGGAGCTCCTATAATTCACCCCTCCACTTT. This translates into CASSLAGSSYNSPLHF. The chain uses TRBV12-3 or TRBV12-4 and TRBJ1-6, with D possibly TRBD1 on 5 matching bases. The CDR3 runs 16 residues. Trimming took off 3 bases at V and 0 bases at J, with 9 bases between the two ends.

This clonotype was found a few times. The rearrangement joins TRBV10-2 to TRBJ2-1, with a possible D match to TRBD1 (6 bases). Germline V gene data show CDR1 as WSHSY and CDR2 as SAAADI. The CDR3 totals 15 residues. V lost 6 bases, J lost 3 bases, and 15 bases lay in between. The CDR3 DNA follows: TGCGCCAGCAGCCGAGAGACAGGACTCTACAATGAGCAGTTCTTC. Its protein is CASSRETGLYNEQFF.

Worth noting for this clonotype: A much larger clone differs by one base, so this may be a read error. The CDR3 DNA reads TGTGCCAGCAGCTTAGCGGGGAGGGGCGCCCGTAGCAATCAGTCCCAGCATTTT. Translation gives CASSLAGRGARSNQSQHF. The genes are TRBV7-8 and TRBJ1-5, with TRBD1 as a possible D gene (5 bases). CDR1 is SGHVS and CDR2 is FQNEAQ in the germline V gene. The CDR3 is 18 residues long.